This T cell receptor (beta chain) appears in the sequencing data of a study of Graves' ophthalmopathy and Graves' hyperthyroidism. Study at large: Upon initial diagnosis and before any treatment, peripheral blood was collected. Findings and limits, study-wide: Most thyroid clonotypes with frequency above 0.001 were detected in blood too.

Hyperthyroidism patients, aged 18 to 65, were newly diagnosed, under 2 months' duration. V was pared by 4 bases and J by 10 bases, with 11 bases between. This CDR3 contains 12 residues. From germline, CDR1 is MNHNS and CDR2 SASEGT. Comment on this clonotype: As yet, its antigen is unknown.

RNA transcripts were the template, and TCR beta CDR3 regions were amplified from them. RT-PCR was first run with HTBI primers, then multiplex PCR in a second round. A single record per CDR3 protein comes from TCRdb applying MiXCR to the multiplex PCR reads. The profile covers a few hundred thousand distinct CDR3 sequences, with around 21% appearing a single time and around 3% taken by the ten largest. The chain couples TRBV6-1 to TRBJ2-1; tentatively, D is TRBD1 or TRBD2 (6 bases each). The source is a woman aged 18-29 years with stable Graves' hyperthyroidism. Sequencing was carried out using peripheral blood. CDR3: CASSARGREQFF. In nucleotides, the CDR3 is TGTGCCAGCAGTGCCCGGGGGCGGGAGCAGTTCTTC.